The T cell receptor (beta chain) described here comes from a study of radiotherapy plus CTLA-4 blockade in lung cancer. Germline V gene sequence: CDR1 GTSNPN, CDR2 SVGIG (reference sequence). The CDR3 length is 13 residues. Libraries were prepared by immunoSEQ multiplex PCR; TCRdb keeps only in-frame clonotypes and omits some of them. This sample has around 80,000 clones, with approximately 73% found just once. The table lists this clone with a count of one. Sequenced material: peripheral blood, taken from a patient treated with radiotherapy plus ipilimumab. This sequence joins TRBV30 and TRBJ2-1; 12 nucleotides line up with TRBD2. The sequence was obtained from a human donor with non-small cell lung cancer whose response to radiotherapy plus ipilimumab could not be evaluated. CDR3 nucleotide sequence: TGTGTCCGACTAGCGGGAGAATACAATGAGCAGTTCTTC. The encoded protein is CVRLAGEYNEQFF.